The 30 T cell receptor beta chains given below trace back to one sample, sequenced in a study of blood T cell repertoires in COVID-19. The method was immunoSEQ multiplex PCR; TCRdb's version includes in-frame clones alone and lacks a portion of them. Of 70,000 to 100,000 clones in the sample, about 88% were seen once. Sequencing input: peripheral blood. These receptors all stem from a human donor in a cohort sampled during active COVID-19.

This chain uses TRBV18 with TRBJ2-3; D might be TRBD2 (5 bases). CDR1 and CDR2 (germline): KGHSH, LQKENI. This CDR3 contains 15 residues. Trimming cost V 3 bases and J 1 base, with 11 bases left between them. Here the CDR3 DNA reads TGTGCCAGCTCACCTGGAGGAGGTGGCACAGATACGCAGTATTTT. This sequence encodes CASSPGGGGTDTQYF.

This sequence joins TRBV25-1 and TRBJ1-1; weak D call: TRBD1 (6 bases). The CDR3 sequence is 14 residues long. With 4 bases removed from V and 1 base from J, the gap between germline ends came to 10 bases. Germline lookup yields CDR1 MGHDK and CDR2 SYGVNS. The CDR3 here is CASSAQGKNTEAFF. CDR3 nucleotides: TGTGCCAGCAGTGCGCAGGGGAAGAACACTGAAGCTTTCTTT.

This sequence joins TRBV7-2 and TRBJ2-3; D is unresolved. Germline CDR1 and CDR2: SGHTA and FQGNSA. The CDR3 contains 14 residues. The ends were cut back, 1 base at V and 0 bases at J, with 5 bases in the middle. CDR3 nucleotide sequence: TGTGCCAGCAGCTTAGACTCTAGCACAGATACGCAGTATTTT. Encoded protein: CASSLDSSTDTQYF.

This clone was observed a few times. The chain couples TRBV6-5 to TRBJ2-3, with 7 bases that match TRBD2. The germline V gene has CDR1 MNHEY and CDR2 SVGAGI. The CDR3 has 14 amino acids. V shed 8 bases, J shed 1 base, and the junction held 6 bases outside the gene matches. Here the CDR3 DNA reads TGTGCCAGCGGAGAGGGGAGGGGCACAGATACGCAGTATTTT. It specifies CASGEGRGTDTQYF.

The chain uses TRBV7-7 and TRBJ2-5; 8 nucleotides match TRBD2. The germline V gene has CDR1 SSHAT and CDR2 FNYEAQ (reference sequence). The trim removed 3 bases at V and 1 base at J, leaving 4 bases unmatched. CDR3 length: 15 residues. The CDR3 DNA reads as TGTGCCAGCAGCTTGCTAGCGGGCCCCCAAGAGACCCAGTACTTC. This translates into CASSLLAGPQETQYF.

This clone is medium-sized. This chain joins TRBV19 and TRBJ1-5; D may be TRBD1 (6 bases). The V end lost 4 bases, the J end lost 6 bases, and 10 bases lay between the germline ends. Germline CDR1 is LNHDA and CDR2 is SQIVND (reference sequence). The CDR3 spans 13 residues. The DNA of the CDR3 is TGTGCCAGTAGTACGACAGGAGGTCAGCCCCAGCATTTT. Its protein is CASSTTGGQPQHF.

This chain joins TRBV5-4 and TRBJ2-7; D might be TRBD2 (7 bases). CDR3 length equals 13 residues. The germline V gene encodes CDR1 SGHNT and CDR2 YYREEE (reference sequence). V lost 1 base and J 6 bases, leaving 11 bases between the germline ends. The CDR3 region is CASSLRGASEQYF. DNA for the CDR3: TGTGCCAGCAGCTTGCGGGGGGCGAGCGAGCAGTACTTC. Complete variable domain (other parts from reference TRBV5-4 and TRBJ2-7): ETGVTQSPTHLIKTRGQQVTLRCSSQSGHNTVSWYQQALGQGPQFIFQYYREEENGRGNFPPRFSGLQFPNYSSELNVNALELDDSALYLCASSLRGASEQYFGPGTRLTVT.

This clone has more than one count but fewer than ten. The genes are TRBV7-2 and TRBJ1-5; a weak D match, TRBD1 (6 bases). This CDR3 has 15 residues. Germline V gene data show CDR1 as SGHTA and CDR2 as FQGNSA. Trimming stripped 4 bases from V and 3 bases from J, with 13 bases between. CDR3: CASSSTGQFNQPQHF. The DNA of the CDR3 is TGTGCCAGCAGCTCGACCGGACAGTTCAATCAGCCCCAGCATTTT. The full variable domain, completed using reference TRBV7-2 and TRBJ1-5, is GAGVSQSPSNKVTEKGKDVELRCDPISGHTALYWYRQSLGQGLEFLIYFQGNSAPDKSGLPSDRFSAERTGGSVSTLTIQRTQQEDSAVYLCASSSTGQFNQPQHFGDGTRLSIL.

V is TRBV11-3 and J is TRBJ2-5; unclear D gene. Per the germline V gene, CDR1 is SGHNT and CDR2 is YENEEA. The CDR3 loop spans 15 amino acids. Deletions cut 1 base from V and 2 bases from J, with 11 bases between. CDR3: CASSLVGVFQETQYF. DNA for the CDR3: TGTGCCAGCAGCTTAGTAGGAGTGTTTCAAGAGACCCAGTACTTC.

This chain links TRBV7-2 with TRBJ2-1; 14 bases fit TRBD2. V was clipped by 5 bases and J by 5 bases; unmatched bases: 11. This CDR3 contains 18 residues. Germline lookup yields CDR1 SGHTA and CDR2 FQGNSA. CDR3 residues: CASSLGLAGAPNDNEQFF. DNA for the CDR3: TGTGCCAGCAGCCTGGGACTAGCGGGAGCCCCCAACGACAATGAGCAGTTCTTC.

V is TRBV9 and J is TRBJ2-3; maybe TRBD2 (6 bases). The CDR3 sequence is 15 residues long. Trimming removed 0 bases at V and 2 bases at J, with 10 bases between. Germline loops: CDR1 SGDLS, CDR2 YYNGEE. The CDR3: CASSVGGILTDTQYF. The CDR3 DNA sequence: TGTGCCAGCAGCGTAGGCGGGATACTCACAGATACGCAGTATTTT. Drawing the rest from reference TRBV9 and TRBJ2-3, the complete variable domain is DSGVTQTPKHLITATGQRVTLRCSPRSGDLSVYWYQQSLDQGLQFLIQYYNGEERAKGNILERFSAQQFPDLHSELNLSSLELGDSALYFCASSVGGILTDTQYFGPGTRLTVL.

This clone was picked up one time. The chain uses TRBV9 and TRBJ2-1, with 11 nucleotides matching TRBD2. Germline trimming cut 4 bases from V and 2 bases from J; bases unmatched to any gene: 5. Germline V gives CDR1 SGDLS, CDR2 YYNGEE. This CDR3 is 16 amino acids long. The DNA of the CDR3 is TGTGCCAGCAGCCCCAATAGCGGGAGGGCCTACAATGAGCAGTTCTTC. Amino acid sequence: CASSPNSGRAYNEQFF.

The chain couples TRBV5-1 to TRBJ2-7; maybe TRBD2 (5 bases). This CDR3 has 13 amino acids. V lost 6 bases, J lost 5 bases, and 15 bases lay in between. Germline loops: CDR1 SGHRS, CDR2 YFSETQ. This chain's CDR3 is CASNRGNRHEQYF. The CDR3 bases are TGCGCCAGCAACCGGGGAAATCGCCACGAGCAGTACTTC.

The chain has TRBV3-1 (or the pseudogene TRBV3-2) and TRBJ1-6; unclear D gene. CDR1 and CDR2 (germline): LGHDT, YNNKEL (reference sequence). This CDR3 is built from 12 residues. The V gene lost 3 bases and the J gene lost 9 bases, with 6 bases spanning the gap. Here the CDR3 reads CASSHRASPLHF. DNA for the CDR3: TGTGCCAGCAGCCATCGAGCTTCACCCCTCCACTTT.

The V call is TRBV24-1, the J call TRBJ2-1, with a weak D call TRBD1 (5 bases). CDR3 length: 15 residues. Germline V gene data show CDR1 as KGHDR and CDR2 as SFDVKD. The V end lost 2 bases, the J end lost 7 bases, and 14 bases lay between the germline ends. In DNA form, the CDR3 reads TGTGCCACCAGTGATTGGTCGGCAGGGATTAATGAGCAGTTCTTC. Protein sequence: CATSDWSAGINEQFF.

The chain carries TRBV27 and TRBJ2-3, with 7 bases aligning to TRBD2. The CDR3 spans 15 residues. The J segment lost 6 bases and the V segment lost 7 bases, leaving 13 bases of the junction unmatched. CDR1 is MNHEY and CDR2 is SMNVEV in the germline V gene (reference sequence). In nucleotides, the CDR3 is TGTGCCAGCACCCTTTTCGGCGGGGGACGGGATACGCAGTATTTT. It specifies CASTLFGGGRDTQYF.

This chain links TRBV18 with TRBJ1-5; no clear D. V gave up 3 bases and J gave up 1 base, with 7 bases separating them. CDR1 KGHSH and CDR2 LQKENI come from the germline V gene. The CDR3 is 14 residues long. The CDR3 bases are TGTGCCAGCTCACCTAACAGAAGCAATCAGCCCCAGCATTTT. Protein product: CASSPNRSNQPQHF.

The J gene is TRBJ1-2, the V gene TRBV7-2; 9 bases map to TRBD1. The CDR3 sequence is 13 residues long. After removal of 4 bases from V and 4 bases from J, the junction contained 1 base not matched to a gene. From germline, CDR1 is SGHTA and CDR2 FQGNSA. The CDR3 sequence: CASSSTGGYGYTF. Written as DNA, the CDR3 is TGTGCCAGCAGCTCGACAGGGGGCTATGGCTACACCTTC.

The genes are TRBV27 and TRBJ2-5; 8 bases map to TRBD1. Germline CDR1 MNHEY, CDR2 SMNVEV (reference sequence). The V and J ends lost 3 bases and 5 bases, in that order; junction bases with no gene match: 8. The CDR3 runs to 15 residues. The CDR3 loop is CASSFGQGGFETQYF. Here the CDR3 DNA reads TGTGCCAGCAGTTTTGGACAGGGAGGATTTGAGACCCAGTACTTC.

The chain's CDR3 is CASSLDRGGNQPQHF. CDR3 DNA sequence: TGTGCCAGCAGCTTAGATCGGGGGGGCAATCAGCCCCAGCATTTT. The chain couples TRBV7-2 to TRBJ1-5, with D maybe TRBD1 (5 bases). V lost 1 base, J lost 2 bases, and 9 bases lay in between. This CDR3 is 15 amino acids long. Germline V gene lookup returns CDR1 SGHTA and CDR2 FQGNSA.

J is TRBJ2-5 and V is TRBV6-5; D is ambiguous. Trimming removed 0 bases at V and 5 bases at J, with 13 bases between. The CDR3 runs to 15 residues. Germline values: CDR1 MNHEY, CDR2 SVGAGI. CDR3 sequence (DNA): TGTGCCAGCAGTTACTCGAGGCAGAGCTGGGAGACCCAGTACTTC. Translation: CASSYSRQSWETQYF.

The CDR3 DNA reads as TGCGCCAGCAGCTCGGGAGGTAGCGGGGGGGCCGCAGATACGCAGTATTTT. It codes for CASSSGGSGGAADTQYF. The chain has TRBV5-1 and TRBJ2-3; TRBD2 aligns across 11 bases. CDR1 is SGHRS and CDR2 is YFSETQ in the germline V gene. CDR3 length: 17 residues. Germline trimming cut 3 bases from V and 4 bases from J; bases unmatched to any gene: 10.

The chain is built from TRBV12-3 or TRBV12-4 and TRBJ1-5; D is perhaps TRBD1 (6 bases). The CDR3 sequence is 13 residues long. Trimming took off 5 bases at V and 7 bases at J, with 12 bases between the two ends. CDR3 region: CASSGTTNQPQHF. The CDR3 DNA reads TGTGCCAGCAGTGGGACAACCAACCAGCCCCAGCATTTT.

The rearrangement uses TRBV24-1 and TRBJ2-5; perhaps TRBD2 as D (6 bases). V was cut by 6 bases and J by 5 bases, with 12 bases left in between. CDR3 length: 13 amino acids. The germline CDR1 and CDR2 sequences are KGHDR and SFDVKD. CDR3 sequence: CATSPYRGETQYF. The CDR3 DNA follows: TGTGCCACCAGTCCCTACCGGGGGGAGACCCAGTACTTC.

This chain links TRBV5-1 with TRBJ2-2; TRBD1 matches 7 bases. The V gene end was trimmed by 0 bases and the J gene end by 8 bases; junction bases not matched to a gene: 7. CDR3 size: 15 residues. CDR1 is SGHRS, CDR2 YFSETQ, per germline. CDR3 residues: CASSLEGQLGGELFF. Written as DNA, the CDR3 is TGCGCCAGCAGCTTGGAGGGACAGCTAGGGGGGGAGCTGTTTTTT.

The genes are TRBV9 and TRBJ2-1, with a weak D call TRBD1 (5 bases). This CDR3 spans 13 amino acids. V lost 0 bases and J lost 4, with 5 bases in between. Germline CDR1 and CDR2: SGDLS and YYNGEE. The CDR3 region has the DNA TGTGCCAGCAGCGTAGGACAGTACAATGAGCAGTTCTTC. This translates into CASSVGQYNEQFF. Full variable domain (rest looked up from reference TRBV9 and TRBJ2-1): DSGVTQTPKHLITATGQRVTLRCSPRSGDLSVYWYQQSLDQGLQFLIQYYNGEERAKGNILERFSAQQFPDLHSELNLSSLELGDSALYFCASSVGQYNEQFFGPGTRLTVL.

The CDR3 coding sequence is TGTGCCAGCTCTCGGGGTCCCGTGGCCTCCTATAATTCACCCCTCCACTTT. Translating it yields CASSRGPVASYNSPLHF. This rearrangement joins TRBV18 to TRBJ1-6; D is ambiguous. CDR1 is KGHSH and CDR2 is LQKENI in the germline V gene. The CDR3 consists of 17 residues. The germline V and J ends were trimmed by 6 bases and 0 bases, with 15 bases remaining between them.

The chain is built from TRBV2 and TRBJ2-5; weak D call: TRBD2 (6 bases). Germline V lookup: CDR1 SNHLY, CDR2 FYNNEI. This CDR3 contains 15 residues. V was pared by 5 bases and J by 1 base, with 14 bases between. The chain's CDR3 is CASSPLSGSQETQYF. The CDR3 DNA reads TGTGCCAGCAGTCCCCTTAGCGGTAGCCAAGAGACCCAGTACTTC.

CDR3 nucleotides: TGTGCCAGCCTTGGGGGCGGGAGTACAAATGAGCAGTTCTTC. Protein product: CASLGGGSTNEQFF. This chain uses TRBV6-6 with TRBJ2-1; tentatively, D is TRBD2 (7 bases). Trimming stripped 8 bases from V and 7 bases from J, with 18 bases between. The CDR3 has 14 amino acids. Per the germline V gene, CDR1 is MNHNY and CDR2 is SVGAGI (reference sequence).

The V and J genes are TRBV11-2 and TRBJ2-3, with 8 bases that match TRBD2. CDR1 is SGHAT, CDR2 FQNNGV, per germline. This CDR3 region has 16 residues. After removal of 0 bases from V and 5 bases from J, the junction contained 7 bases not matched to a gene. CDR3 bases: TGTGCCAGCAGCTTAGATCCTGCGGGAGGCATAGATACGCAGTATTTT. Translating it yields CASSLDPAGGIDTQYF. Complete variable domain (other parts from reference TRBV11-2 and TRBJ2-3): EAGVAQSPRYKIIEKRQSVAFWCNPISGHATLYWYQQILGQGPKLLIQFQNNGVVDDSQLPKDRFSAERLKGVDSTLKIQPAKLEDSAVYLCASSLDPAGGIDTQYFGPGTRLTVL.